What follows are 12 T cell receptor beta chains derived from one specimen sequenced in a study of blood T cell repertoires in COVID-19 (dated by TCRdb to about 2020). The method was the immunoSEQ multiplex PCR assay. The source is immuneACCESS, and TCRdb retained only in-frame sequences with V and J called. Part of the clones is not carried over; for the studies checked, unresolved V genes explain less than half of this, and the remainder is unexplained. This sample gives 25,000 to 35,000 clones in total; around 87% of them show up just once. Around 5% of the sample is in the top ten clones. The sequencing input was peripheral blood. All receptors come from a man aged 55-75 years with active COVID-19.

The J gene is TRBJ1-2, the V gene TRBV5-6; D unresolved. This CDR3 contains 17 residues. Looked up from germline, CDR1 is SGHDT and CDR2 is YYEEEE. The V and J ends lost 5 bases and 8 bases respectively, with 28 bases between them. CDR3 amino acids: CASSSSPTRRVPRGYTF. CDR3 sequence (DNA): TGTGCCAGCAGTTCATCTCCGACTCGACGGGTCCCTAGGGGCTACACCTTC.

The CDR3 bases are TGTGCCAGCAGTTTGCCTTACACAGGGGAGGTCGGCTACACCTTC. This codes for CASSLPYTGEVGYTF. This rearrangement joins TRBV28 to TRBJ1-2, with 7 bases lining up with TRBD1. Trimming at V came to 3 bases and at J to 8 bases, leaving 12 bases not matched to a gene. The CDR3 extends over 15 amino acids. Germline V gene lookup returns CDR1 MDHEN and CDR2 SYDVKM.

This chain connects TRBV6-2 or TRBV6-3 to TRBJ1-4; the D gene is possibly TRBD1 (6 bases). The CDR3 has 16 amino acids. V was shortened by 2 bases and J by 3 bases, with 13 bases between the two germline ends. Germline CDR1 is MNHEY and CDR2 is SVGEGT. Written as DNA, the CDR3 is TGTGCCAGCAGTTACGGTGGGGGCGCAGCTAATGAAAAACTGTTTTTT. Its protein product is CASSYGGGAANEKLFF.

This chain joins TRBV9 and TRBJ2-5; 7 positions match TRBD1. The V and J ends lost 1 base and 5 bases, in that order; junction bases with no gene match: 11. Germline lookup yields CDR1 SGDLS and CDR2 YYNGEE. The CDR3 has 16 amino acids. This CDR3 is CASSVSVRQGGETQYF. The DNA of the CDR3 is TGTGCCAGCAGCGTATCAGTAAGACAGGGCGGGGAGACCCAGTACTTC.

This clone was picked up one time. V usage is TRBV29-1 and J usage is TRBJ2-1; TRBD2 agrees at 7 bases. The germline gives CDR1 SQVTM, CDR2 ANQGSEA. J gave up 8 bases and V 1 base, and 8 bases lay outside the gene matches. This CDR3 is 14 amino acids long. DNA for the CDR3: TGCAGCGTTGAAGTTGGGGGGGAGGGCGATGAGCAGTTCTTC. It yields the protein CSVEVGGEGDEQFF.

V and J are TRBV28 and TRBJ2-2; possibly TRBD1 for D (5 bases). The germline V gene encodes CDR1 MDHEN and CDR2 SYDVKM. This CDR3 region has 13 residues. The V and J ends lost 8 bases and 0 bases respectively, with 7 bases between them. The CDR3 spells CASQGANTGELFF. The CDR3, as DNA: TGTGCCAGCCAAGGGGCGAACACCGGGGAGCTGTTTTTT.

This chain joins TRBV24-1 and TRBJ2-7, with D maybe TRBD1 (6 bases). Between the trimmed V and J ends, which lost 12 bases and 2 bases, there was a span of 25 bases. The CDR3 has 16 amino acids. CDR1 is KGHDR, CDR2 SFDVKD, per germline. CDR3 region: CAPLWVRRGHTYEQYF. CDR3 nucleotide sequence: TGTGCCCCTTTGTGGGTTCGTCGGGGACACACCTACGAGCAGTACTTC.

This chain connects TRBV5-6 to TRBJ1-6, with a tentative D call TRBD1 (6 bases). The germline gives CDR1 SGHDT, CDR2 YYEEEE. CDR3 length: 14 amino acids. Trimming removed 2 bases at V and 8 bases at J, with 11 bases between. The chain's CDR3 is CASSFKGVDSPLHF. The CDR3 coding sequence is TGTGCCAGCAGCTTCAAGGGGGTCGATTCACCCCTCCACTTT.

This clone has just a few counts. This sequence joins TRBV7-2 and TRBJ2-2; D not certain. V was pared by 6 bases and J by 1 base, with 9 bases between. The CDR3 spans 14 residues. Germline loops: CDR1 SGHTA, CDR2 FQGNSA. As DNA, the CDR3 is TGTGCCAGCAGAGCGAGGAGGAACACCGGGGAGCTGTTTTTT. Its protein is CASRARRNTGELFF.

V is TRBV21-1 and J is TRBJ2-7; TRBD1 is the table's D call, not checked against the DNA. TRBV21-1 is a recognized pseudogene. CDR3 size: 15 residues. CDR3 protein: CASSNPGDRSYEQYF. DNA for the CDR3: TGTGCCAGCAGCAATCCGGGGGACAGGTCGTACGAGCAGTACTTC.

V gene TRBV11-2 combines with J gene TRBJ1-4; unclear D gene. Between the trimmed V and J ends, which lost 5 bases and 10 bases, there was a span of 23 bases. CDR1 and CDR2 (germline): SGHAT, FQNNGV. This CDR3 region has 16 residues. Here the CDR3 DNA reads TGTGCCAGCAGCCCAGAACCGGGTTTCGCTAGAGGAAAACTGTTTTTT. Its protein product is CASSPEPGFARGKLFF.

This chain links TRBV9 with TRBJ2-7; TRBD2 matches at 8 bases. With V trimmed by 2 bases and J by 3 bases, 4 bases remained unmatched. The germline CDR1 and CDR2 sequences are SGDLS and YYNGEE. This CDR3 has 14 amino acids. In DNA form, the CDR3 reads TGTGCCAGCAGCGTTGCTAGCGGGTTCTACGAGCAGTACTTC. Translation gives CASSVASGFYEQYF.